Below, one T cell receptor (beta chain) is given with its context. A read error is likely, as this CDR3 ends without the conserved phenylalanine or tryptophan. CDR3 length equals 13 residues. CDR1 and CDR2 (germline): DFQATT, SNEGSKA (reference sequence). V dropped 2 bases and J dropped 5 bases, with 12 bases sitting between them. A TCRbeta library incorporating unique molecular identifiers was prepared. One entry per CDR3 protein results from TCRdb running MiXCR on the PCR reads. The data hold hundreds of thousands of distinct CDR3 sequences, with roughly 15% observed a single time. This entry belongs to a study of T-cell reconstitution after alpha-beta-depleted transplantation in children.

The chain recombines TRBV20-1 with TRBJ1-2, with D possibly matching TRBD1 (6 bases). The sequence derives from a human donor who donated a stem cell graft to a child with acute myeloid leukemia. The specimen was PBMCs from the stem cell graft donor, collected from the stem cell graft. CDR3 DNA: TGCAGTGCTAGACCGGGGGCAAGATATGGCTACACCTAC. This translates into CSARPGARYGYTY.